These 10 T cell receptor beta chains share one sample of origin, sequenced in a study of blood T cell repertoires in COVID-19. Assay used: immunoSEQ multiplex PCR; TCRdb lists only in-frame clones, some missing. The sample gives 150,000 to 180,000 clones, 75% to 90% of which show up once; about 16% is in the top ten. The source material was peripheral blood. The receptor source for this set is a woman aged 40-49 years with acute or convalescent COVID-19.

The chain is built from TRBV28 and TRBJ2-7; 7 bases align to TRBD2. After removal of 4 bases from V and 3 bases from J, the junction contained 21 bases not matched to a gene. The CDR3 is made up of 19 amino acids. Germline V gene sequence: CDR1 MDHEN, CDR2 SYDVKM. CDR3 coding DNA: TGTGCCAGCAGTTCAGATCTGTCCCTTCGGGGCGGGGGTATCTACGAGCAGTACTTC. Encoded protein: CASSSDLSLRGGGIYEQYF.

The chain uses TRBV5-1 and TRBJ1-2; the match to TRBD1 covers 9 bases. Germline CDR1 reads SGHRS; CDR2 reads YFSETQ. J lost 7 bases, V lost 4 bases, and 11 bases had no gene match. The CDR3 covers 15 residues. Here the CDR3 reads CASSPLTGGLGGYTF. CDR3 nucleotide sequence: TGCGCCAGCAGCCCCTTAACAGGGGGCCTTGGTGGCTACACCTTC.

The V call is TRBV6-4, the J call TRBJ2-1, with a possible D match to TRBD1 (7 bases). The CDR3 length is 18 residues. Germline values: CDR1 MRHNA, CDR2 SNTAGT. The V end lost 9 bases, the J end lost 4 bases, and 28 bases lay between the germline ends. The CDR3 DNA reads as TGTGCCAGTGGGGACAGCAGGGCCCTAGCGAACTTTTACAATGAGCAGTTCTTC. Translation gives CASGDSRALANFYNEQFF.

J is TRBJ2-3 and V is TRBV7-3; 10 bases align to TRBD1. This CDR3 has 16 residues. After removal of 6 bases from V and 3 bases from J, the junction contained 9 bases not matched to a gene. Looked up from germline, CDR1 is SGHTA and CDR2 is FQGTGA. The CDR3: CASRRKGTGVTDTQYF. The CDR3 nucleotides are TGTGCCAGCAGACGTAAAGGGACAGGGGTTACAGATACGCAGTATTTT.

This rearrangement joins TRBV21-1 to TRBJ1-5; the table's TRBD1 call for D was not verified on the DNA. TRBV21-1 is tagged as a pseudogene. The CDR3 is 18 residues long. In nucleotides, the CDR3 is TGTGCCAGCAGCAAAGTAAGTGGGCCGACAGGACTGAATCAGCCCCAGCATTTT. Translating it yields CASSKVSGPTGLNQPQHF.

This clone was counted a few times. The rearrangement uses TRBV27 and TRBJ1-5; TRBD1 aligns across 7 bases. CDR1 is MNHEY and CDR2 is SMNVEV in the germline V gene (reference sequence). V shed 6 bases, J shed 6 bases, and the junction held 5 bases outside the gene matches. The CDR3 sequence is 13 residues long. CDR3 DNA sequence: TGTGCCAGCAGCACACAGGGGTTTCAGCCCCAGCATTTT. It codes for CASSTQGFQPQHF.

The V call is TRBV21-1, the J call TRBJ2-2; TRBD2 is the table's D call and was not checked against the DNA. TRBV21-1 has pseudogene status. The CDR3 consists of 17 residues. In DNA, the CDR3 is TGTGCCAGCAGCAAAGTACTAGCGGGAGGCAGGACCGGGGAGCTGTTTTTT. Its protein product is CASSKVLAGGRTGELFF.

The chain couples TRBV2 to TRBJ2-7; tentative D call: TRBD2 (5 bases). Trimming took 11 bases from V and 6 from J, leaving 20 bases between them. The CDR3 extends over 13 amino acids. Germline CDR1 and CDR2: SNHLY and FYNNEI. The CDR3: CAFIYGVGAEQYF. CDR3 DNA: TGTGCCTTTATATACGGGGTGGGCGCCGAGCAGTACTTC.

This clone was detected a few times. The rearrangement joins TRBV18 to TRBJ1-5; D is uncertain. The germline V gene has CDR1 KGHSH and CDR2 LQKENI. Trimming left V 3 bases short and J 5 bases short, with 11 bases between. This CDR3 has 14 residues. The chain's CDR3 is CASSPQSVHQPQHF. For the CDR3, the DNA is TGTGCCAGCTCACCCCAGAGCGTCCATCAGCCCCAGCATTTT.

The rearrangement links TRBV19 to TRBJ2-1, with D perhaps matching TRBD2 (5 bases). Trimming pared 3 bases from V and 8 bases from J, leaving 5 bases between. The CDR3 has 11 residues. Germline loops: CDR1 LNHDA, CDR2 SQIVND (reference sequence). The CDR3 sequence: CASSIGDEQFF. The CDR3 nucleotides are TGTGCCAGTAGTATCGGGGATGAGCAGTTCTTC.